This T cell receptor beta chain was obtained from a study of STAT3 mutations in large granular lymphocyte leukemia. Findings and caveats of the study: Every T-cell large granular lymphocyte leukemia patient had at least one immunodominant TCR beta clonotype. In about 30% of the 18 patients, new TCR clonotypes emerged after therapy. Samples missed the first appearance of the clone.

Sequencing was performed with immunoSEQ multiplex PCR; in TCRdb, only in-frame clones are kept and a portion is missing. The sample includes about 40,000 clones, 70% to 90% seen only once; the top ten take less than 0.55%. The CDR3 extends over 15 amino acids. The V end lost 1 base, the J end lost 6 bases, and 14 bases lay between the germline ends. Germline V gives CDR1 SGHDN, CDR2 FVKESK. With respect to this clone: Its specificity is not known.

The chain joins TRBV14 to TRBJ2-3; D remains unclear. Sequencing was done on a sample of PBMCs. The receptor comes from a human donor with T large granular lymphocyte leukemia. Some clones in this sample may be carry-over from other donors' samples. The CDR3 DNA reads TGTGCCAGCAGCCAAGGGACGGCCCAGGCGGATACGCAGTATTTT. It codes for CASSQGTAQADTQYF.